This T cell receptor beta chain was obtained from a study of T-cell memory formation after mild COVID-19. Trimming removed 5 bases at V and 6 bases at J, with 12 bases between. In germline, CDR1 is SGHTA, CDR2 FQGTGA. The CDR3 contains 13 residues. A 5'RACE reaction primed in the constant segment made cDNA libraries of TCR alpha and TCR beta, and these carried sample barcodes and UMIs. Each CDR3 protein gets one entry after TCRdb re-called the 5' RACE reads with MiXCR. Of some 290,000 distinct CDR3 sequences in the sample, roughly 15% were seen once. This clonotype was recorded a few times. Its antigen remains unidentified. Study findings and constraints: Clones that contracted from day 15 to 85 were balanced CD4/CD8, while later expanders leaned CD4+. Nothing confirmed that second-wave clones peaking on day 37 were specific for SARS-CoV-2.

This TCR derives from a young man who had mild COVID-19 (a few samples of this study predate the infection). Cell type and time point are not known. Sample: PBMCs or a T cell subset sorted from them (not recorded which). The chain links TRBV7-3 to TRBJ2-3; D remains ambiguous. The CDR3 sequence is CASSTITMDTQYF. As DNA, the CDR3 is TGTGCCAGCAGCACAATAACCATGGATACGCAGTATTTT. The whole variable domain, filled in from reference TRBV7-3 and TRBJ2-3, reads GAGVSQTPSNKVTEKGKYVELRCDPISGHTALYWYRQSLGQGPEFLIYFQGTGAADDSGLPNDRFFAVRPEGSVSTLKIQRTERGDSAVYLCASSTITMDTQYFGPGTRLTVL.